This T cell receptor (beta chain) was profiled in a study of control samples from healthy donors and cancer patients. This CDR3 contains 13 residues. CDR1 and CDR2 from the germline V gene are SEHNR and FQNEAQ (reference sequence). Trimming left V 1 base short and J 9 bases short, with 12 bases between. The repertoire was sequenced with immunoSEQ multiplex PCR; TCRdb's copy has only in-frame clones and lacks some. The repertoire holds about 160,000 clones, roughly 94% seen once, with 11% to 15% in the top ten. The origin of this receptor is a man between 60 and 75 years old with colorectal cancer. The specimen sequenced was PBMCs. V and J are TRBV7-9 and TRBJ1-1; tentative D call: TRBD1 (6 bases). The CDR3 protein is CASSLEIRGQAFF. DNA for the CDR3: TGTGCCAGCAGCTTAGAAATCCGGGGGCAAGCTTTCTTT.